Detailed here is one T cell receptor (beta chain). As processed by the authors: The authors estimated nucleated cell counts from reference gene primer amplification. Produced via immunoSEQ multiplex PCR; TCRdb's table is partial and in-frame only. That table supplies the V and J calls and clone size; D and trimming were determined from the DNA. The table lists 200,000 to 300,000 clones, about 83% of them singletons. Germline V gives CDR1 GTSNPN, CDR2 SVGIG (reference sequence). V lost 6 bases to trimming and J lost 4 bases, with 22 bases between them. The CDR3 runs 15 residues. The sample originates from a study of blood T cell repertoires in COVID-19. The wider study: Samples of COVID-19 (acute and convalescent) were obtained from the United States, Italy and Spain.

Sample: peripheral blood. The sequence was collected from a man aged 50 to 59 with acute or convalescent COVID-19. This chain joins TRBV30 and TRBJ2-7, with D possibly matching TRBD1 (5 bases). Here the CDR3 reads CACGPLGLSSYEQYF. DNA for the CDR3: TGTGCCTGCGGACCCCTGGGGCTTTCGAGTTACGAGCAGTACTTC.